A single sample gave rise to the 11 T cell receptor beta chains below, sequenced in a study of PD-L1 blockade in urothelial cancer. The repertoire was sequenced with immunoSEQ multiplex PCR; TCRdb's copy has only in-frame clones and lacks some. This table holds 100,000 or so clones, approximately 86% found once. The sequences come from PBMCs, collected around atezolizumab (anti-PD-L1) treatment. The receptors derive from a man aged 50 or older with urothelial cancer.

The chain couples TRBV5-4 to TRBJ2-5; 8 bases match TRBD2. The trim removed 4 bases at V and 5 bases at J, leaving 13 bases unmatched. This CDR3 comprises 16 residues. CDR1 and CDR2 from the germline V gene are SGHNT and YYREEE (reference sequence). CDR3 nucleotide sequence: TGTGCCAGCAGCCTACCGGCAGGGACTAGATCCGAGACCCAGTACTTC. It specifies CASSLPAGTRSETQYF. Combining the CDR3 with reference TRBV5-4 and TRBJ2-5 gives the whole variable domain ETGVTQSPTHLIKTRGQQVTLRCSSQSGHNTVSWYQQALGQGPQFIFQYYREEENGRGNFPPRFSGLQFPNYSSELNVNALELDDSALYLCASSLPAGTRSETQYFGPGTRLLVL.

The V and J genes are TRBV19 and TRBJ1-2; possible D gene TRBD1, 5 bases. V dropped 4 bases and J dropped 8 bases, with 14 bases sitting between them. The germline CDR1 and CDR2 sequences are LNHDA and SQIVND (reference sequence). The CDR3 contains 13 residues. CDR3 amino acids: CASSKDNSRGYTF. The CDR3 DNA reads as TGTGCCAGTAGTAAGGACAATTCCCGGGGCTACACCTTC.

The chain links TRBV7-8 to TRBJ2-7; tentative D call: TRBD1 (6 bases). The CDR3 length is 13 residues. Trimming removed 8 bases from V and 3 bases from J, with 14 bases in between. Germline lookup yields CDR1 SGHVS and CDR2 FQNEAQ. CDR3 sequence (DNA): TGTGCCAGCCGAGCAGGGGTAGACTACGAGCAGTACTTC. Translating it yields CASRAGVDYEQYF. The entire variable domain, with the rest obtained from reference TRBV7-8 and TRBJ2-7, is as follows: GAGVSQSPRYKVAKRGQDVALRCDPISGHVSLFWYQQALGQGPEFLTYFQNEAQLDKSGLPSDRFFAERPEGSVSTLKIQRTQQEDSAVYLCASRAGVDYEQYFGPGTRLTVT.

V usage is TRBV7-3 and J usage is TRBJ1-1, with 7 bases lining up with TRBD1. The CDR3 consists of 14 residues. V was pared by 4 bases and J by 0 bases, with 2 bases of the junction left unmatched. Germline assignment: CDR1 SGHTA and CDR2 FQGTGA. The CDR3 nucleotides are TGTGCCAGCAGCTCACAGGGGTTGAACACTGAAGCTTTCTTT. Translation: CASSSQGLNTEAFF.

This clone has a single count. CDR3 sequence (DNA): TGTGCCAGCAGCCCCGGGAACAACTACGAGCAGTACTTC. Amino acid sequence: CASSPGNNYEQYF. This chain links TRBV5-6 with TRBJ2-7; D possibly corresponds to TRBD2 (5 bases). CDR3 length equals 13 residues. Germline V lookup: CDR1 SGHDT, CDR2 YYEEEE. The V gene lost 4 bases and the J gene lost 3 bases, with 11 bases spanning the gap. Based on the CDR3 plus reference TRBV5-6 and TRBJ2-7, the full variable domain is DAGVTQSPTHLIKTRGQQVTLRCSPKSGHDTVSWYQQALGQGPQFIFQYYEEEERQRGNFPDRFSGHQFPNYSSELNVNALLLGDSALYLCASSPGNNYEQYFGPGTRLTVT.

The J gene is TRBJ1-2, the V gene TRBV30; 7 nucleotides agree with TRBD1. The CDR3 sequence is 14 residues long. CDR1 is GTSNPN and CDR2 is SVGIG in the germline V gene (reference sequence). Losses at the gene ends were 3 bases for V and 5 bases for J; bases not matched to a gene: 9. DNA for the CDR3: TGTGCCTGGAGGCCGGGACAGATGATATATGGCTACACCTTC. Translating gives CAWRPGQMIYGYTF.

The J gene is TRBJ2-3, the V gene TRBV9, with 8 bases that match TRBD1. This CDR3 has 15 residues. The germline CDR1 and CDR2 sequences are SGDLS and YYNGEE. The V and J ends lost 1 base and 2 bases, in that order; junction bases with no gene match: 3. The CDR3 DNA sequence: TGTGCCAGCAGCGTACAGGGGGCGATCACAGATACGCAGTATTTT. Residues: CASSVQGAITDTQYF.

CDR3 bases: TGTGCCAGCAGCAGCCCTGACAGGGGACAAGAGACCCAGTACTTC. Its translation is CASSSPDRGQETQYF. The rearrangement joins TRBV7-9 to TRBJ2-5; 8 bases line up with TRBD1. Germline CDR1 and CDR2: SEHNR and FQNEAQ (reference sequence). The CDR3 loop spans 15 amino acids. Trimming at V came to 5 bases and at J to 2 bases, leaving 7 bases not matched to a gene.

In the case of this clone: Distinct nucleotide sequences in the sample also encode this CDR3. The V and J genes are TRBV19 and TRBJ2-3; D is perhaps TRBD1 (5 bases). Deletions cut 3 bases from V and 0 bases from J, with 13 bases between. The CDR3 sequence is 16 residues long. Germline-derived CDR1 and CDR2 are LNHDA and SQIVND (reference sequence). The CDR3: CASSIGAATSTDTQYF. CDR3 nucleotides: TGTGCCAGTAGTATTGGGGCAGCTACAAGCACAGATACGCAGTATTTT.

V and J are TRBV6-5 and TRBJ2-1, with 9 bases matching TRBD1. The length of the CDR3 is 15 residues. V lost 6 bases to trimming and J lost 2 bases; unmatched junction nucleotides: 5. Germline loops: CDR1 MNHEY, CDR2 SVGAGI. The DNA for the CDR3 is TGTGCCAGCAGACCGGACAGGGGAGCCTACAATGAGCAGTTCTTC. Translated, it gives CASRPDRGAYNEQFF.

This chain joins TRBV9 and TRBJ2-2; D perhaps matches TRBD2 (6 bases). V was pared by 3 bases and J by 8 bases, with 14 bases between. CDR3 size: 14 residues. Germline CDR1 SGDLS, CDR2 YYNGEE. The chain's CDR3 is CASSGRGSAGELFF. The CDR3 nucleotides read TGTGCCAGCAGCGGTCGGGGGAGTGCTGGGGAGCTGTTTTTT.